One and the same sample provided the 26 T cell receptor beta chains below, sequenced in a study of blood T cells in healthy people across ages. A second roughly 6 to 11 cycle PCR used barcoded and J-beta primers. TCRdb reanalysed the 5' RACE reads using MiXCR and keeps one entry per CDR3 protein. The sample consists of roughly 500,000 distinct CDR3 sequences, approximately 27% of them appearing once. The sequencing sample was made of blood. All receptors come from a woman aged 65 to 85 in good health.

This clonotype was detected a few times. The CDR3 region has the DNA TGCGCCAGCAGCTTGGCGTTTGGGAATACCGGGGAGCTGTTTTTT. Translation gives CASSLAFGNTGELFF. This rearrangement joins TRBV5-1 to TRBJ2-2; no firm D call. Trimming removed 0 bases at V and 5 bases at J, with 11 bases between. This CDR3 is 15 amino acids long. Germline V lookup: CDR1 SGHRS, CDR2 YFSETQ.

In this sample, this clonotype turned up a few times. The chain links TRBV30 to TRBJ2-2; D possibly corresponds to TRBD1 (6 bases). Trimming removed 7 bases from V and 0 bases from J, with 21 bases in between. The CDR3 has 17 residues. CDR1 and CDR2 from the germline V gene are GTSNPN and SVGIG (reference sequence). Here the CDR3 DNA reads TGTGCCTACGAAGGTAGCCGGACAGACGCGAACACCGGGGAGCTGTTTTTT. Its translation: CAYEGSRTDANTGELFF.

This chain links TRBV6-2 or TRBV6-3 with TRBJ2-5, with D perhaps matching TRBD2 (6 bases). The J call may be in error: the DNA end matches TRBJ2-1 better. Germline lookup yields CDR1 MNHEY and CDR2 SVGEGT. The CDR3 has 17 amino acids. The CDR3 protein is CAIAHEAGRAGYNEQFF. The CDR3 DNA is TGTGCCATCGCCCATGAAGCTGGCAGGGCGGGATACAATGAGCAGTTCTTC.

The V and J genes are TRBV6-5 and TRBJ2-3; D tentatively fits TRBD1 or TRBD2 (5 bases each). The CDR3 contains 15 residues. V lost 3 bases to trimming and J lost 0 bases, with 10 bases between them. CDR1 and CDR2 from the germline V gene are MNHEY and SVGAGI. The CDR3, as DNA: TGTGCCAGCAGTTATATGGGGGAAAGCACAGATACGCAGTATTTT. Its protein product is CASSYMGESTDTQYF.

This clonotype came up a few times. J is TRBJ2-2 and V is TRBV10-3; TRBD1 agrees at 8 bases. Germline values: CDR1 ENHRY, CDR2 SYGVKD. The V segment lost 5 bases and the J segment 3 bases; nucleotides outside the gene matches: 5. The CDR3 totals 15 residues. The CDR3 bases are TGTGCCATCAGTATGACAGGGGTTGACACCGGGGAGCTGTTTTTT. Translation gives CAISMTGVDTGELFF.

This chain uses TRBV21-1 with TRBJ2-4. TRBV21-1 is labeled a pseudogene. The CDR3 is 11 amino acids. CDR3 bases: TGTGCCAGCAGCAAGAAAAACATTCAGTACTTC. It specifies CASSKKNIQYF.

The chain employs TRBV5-1 and TRBJ2-7, with TRBD2 as a possible D gene (6 bases). V was shortened by 3 bases and J by 1 base, with 8 bases between the two germline ends. This CDR3 contains 13 residues. Looked up from germline, CDR1 is SGHRS and CDR2 is YFSETQ. The CDR3 DNA sequence: TGCGCCAGCAGCTACGGGACTTCCTACGAGCAGTACTTC. It translates to CASSYGTSYEQYF. The variable domain in full, completed from reference TRBV5-1 and TRBJ2-7, reads KAGVTQTPRYLIKTRGQQVTLSCSPISGHRSVSWYQQTPGQGLQFLFEYFSETQRNKGNFPGRFSGRQFSNSRSEMNVSTLELGDSALYLCASSYGTSYEQYFGPGTRLTVT.

The chain recombines TRBV20-1 with TRBJ1-6, with D possibly TRBD1 on 6 matching bases. Between the trimmed V and J ends, which lost 3 bases and 9 bases, there was a span of 15 bases. Germline CDR1 and CDR2: DFQATT and SNEGSKA (reference sequence). The CDR3 length is 14 residues. CDR3 sequence (DNA): TGCAGTGCTAGCTCCGGACAGTCGAGTTCACCCCTCCACTTT. It codes for CSASSGQSSSPLHF.

Only a few counts were recorded for this clonotype. This chain connects TRBV19 to TRBJ2-2; 7 nucleotides match TRBD1. In germline, CDR1 is LNHDA, CDR2 SQIVND (reference sequence). The J segment lost 3 bases and the V segment lost 5 bases, leaving 6 bases of the junction unmatched. The CDR3 is 15 amino acids. The chain's CDR3 is CASSPGQLYTGELFF. The CDR3 DNA reads TGTGCCAGTAGTCCGGGACAGCTCTACACCGGGGAGCTGTTTTTT.

The sample holds a few counts of this clonotype. The CDR3 sequence: CASSRGLAGTTGELFF. CDR3 DNA sequence: TGTGCCAGCTCCCGAGGCTTAGCGGGGACCACCGGGGAGCTGTTTTTT. This sequence joins TRBV18 and TRBJ2-2; 8 bases are shared with TRBD2. The CDR3 length is 16 residues. Germline lookup yields CDR1 KGHSH and CDR2 LQKENI. The junction had 10 bases not matched to a gene; V was cut back by 6 bases and J by 4 bases.

This chain connects TRBV18 to TRBJ1-6; no clear D gene. The CDR3 contains 13 residues. Germline V gene lookup returns CDR1 KGHSH and CDR2 LQKENI. Between the trimmed V and J ends, which lost 4 bases and 10 bases, there was a span of 11 bases. In DNA form, the CDR3 reads TGTGCCAGCTCACGGGATGGAGACTCACCCCTCCACTTT. This codes for CASSRDGDSPLHF.

On this clonotype itself: The CDR3 end shows no conserved phenylalanine or tryptophan, and so a read error is likely. The J gene is TRBJ2-1, the V gene TRBV14; no clear D gene. Deletions cut 1 base from V and 3 bases from J, with 7 bases between. The CDR3 loop spans 14 amino acids. Germline CDR1 SGHDN, CDR2 FVKESK. The CDR3: CASSQASVYNEQFL. The CDR3 DNA reads as TGTGCCAGCAGCCAAGCTAGTGTCTACAATGAGCAGTTCCTC.

This sequence joins TRBV7-2 and TRBJ1-2, with D perhaps matching TRBD1 (5 bases). The germline CDR1 and CDR2 sequences are SGHTA and FQGNSA. The CDR3 is 13 amino acids. Trimming removed 1 base from V and 8 bases from J, with 11 bases in between. CDR3 sequence: CASSLGQGQGYTF. CDR3 in DNA: TGTGCCAGCAGCTTAGGGCAGGGTCAAGGCTACACCTTC. Together with reference TRBV7-2 and TRBJ1-2, the CDR3 gives the full variable domain: GAGVSQSPSNKVTEKGKDVELRCDPISGHTALYWYRQSLGQGLEFLIYFQGNSAPDKSGLPSDRFSAERTGGSVSTLTIQRTQQEDSAVYLCASSLGQGQGYTFGSGTRLTVV.

The chain employs TRBV18 and TRBJ2-5, with TRBD2 matching 15 bases. Near its end, the DNA agrees better with TRBJ2-1, so the J call may be wrong. The germline V gene encodes CDR1 KGHSH and CDR2 LQKENI. The CDR3 length is 19 residues. CDR3 sequence (DNA): TGTGCCAGCTCCCAAGTGGGGACTAGCGGGGGGTCAACCTACAATGAGCAGTTCTTC. Translation gives CASSQVGTSGGSTYNEQFF.

The chain has TRBV29-1 and TRBJ1-1; the D is unclear. This CDR3 spans 12 amino acids. The germline CDR1 and CDR2 sequences are SQVTM and ANQGSEA. V shed 5 bases and J shed 0 bases, with 7 bases lying between them. The CDR3 DNA follows: TGCAGCGTTTCTAAGGTGAACACTGAAGCTTTCTTT. Translating gives CSVSKVNTEAFF.

The chain links TRBV2 to TRBJ2-5, with D perhaps matching TRBD2 (6 bases). CDR3 size: 15 residues. V shed 6 bases and J shed 5 bases, with 19 bases lying between them. Germline assignment: CDR1 SNHLY and CDR2 FYNNEI. DNA for the CDR3: TGTGCCAGCAGAACCCTAGCGACTTGGGGTGAGACCCAGTACTTC. Amino acid sequence: CASRTLATWGETQYF.

In its sample, this clonotype was seen a few times. The chain combines TRBV5-1 with TRBJ2-7; weak D call: TRBD2 (5 bases). The CDR3 extends over 13 amino acids. Trimming pared 0 bases from V and 7 bases from J, leaving 11 bases between. Looked up from germline, CDR1 is SGHRS and CDR2 is YFSETQ. In DNA, the CDR3 is TGCGCCAGCAGCTTGGATTTCGGCGGGGAGCAGTACTTC. Translating gives CASSLDFGGEQYF.

This clonotype was observed a few times. The V gene is TRBV7-2, the J gene TRBJ1-2; D gene uncertain. Germline CDR1 and CDR2: SGHTA and FQGNSA. There are 13 residues in the CDR3. Trimming took off 2 bases at V and 4 bases at J, with 8 bases between the two ends. CDR3 in DNA: TGTGCCAGCAGCTTAATTGGGAGCTATGGCTACACCTTC. Amino acids: CASSLIGSYGYTF.

This clonotype appeared a few times. The chain combines TRBV7-3 with TRBJ2-5; TRBD2 agrees at 8 bases. V was pared by 5 bases and J by 5 bases, with 13 bases of the junction left unmatched. Per germline, CDR1 SGHTA and CDR2 FQGTGA. The CDR3 has 16 residues. Written as DNA, the CDR3 is TGTGCCAGCAGCCCTGGGAACGGGGGGGGAAGGGAGACCCAGTACTTC. Protein product: CASSPGNGGGRETQYF.

This clonotype was seen a handful of times. The chain is built from TRBV5-1 and TRBJ2-5; D may be TRBD1 (5 bases). The germline V and J ends were trimmed by 3 bases and 5 bases, with 11 bases remaining between them. Germline V gene data show CDR1 as SGHRS and CDR2 as YFSETQ. The CDR3 length is 13 residues. CDR3 DNA: TGCGCCAGCAGCTCAGGGATTGGGGAGACCCAGTACTTC. This translates into CASSSGIGETQYF.

J is TRBJ2-6 and V is TRBV7-2, with D hard to call. Germline CDR1 reads SGHTA; CDR2 reads FQGNSA. With 4 bases removed from V and 6 bases from J, the gap between germline ends came to 7 bases. This CDR3 comprises 13 residues. CDR3 DNA: TGTGCCAGCAGCTCTGGACCGGCCAACGTCCTGACTTTC. Protein: CASSSGPANVLTF.

V usage is TRBV20-1 and J usage is TRBJ1-2; 8 bases are a match to TRBD1. The CDR3 covers 14 residues. With V trimmed by 5 bases and J by 6 bases, 11 bases remained unmatched. Germline CDR1 is DFQATT and CDR2 is SNEGSKA (reference sequence). The CDR3 DNA reads TGCAGTGCTGTTGTGACAGGGGATTCGAATGGCTACACCTTC. It codes for CSAVVTGDSNGYTF.

This chain joins TRBV6-5 and TRBJ1-6; 8 bases are shared with TRBD1. Germline V CDR1 and CDR2: MNHEY, SVGAGI. The CDR3 is made up of 17 amino acids. Trimming took 4 bases from V and 6 from J; bases not matched to a gene: 11. The CDR3 nucleotides are TGTGCCAGCAGTTCCTCCCCGACAGGGGTAATTAATTCACCCCTCCACTTT. Its protein product is CASSSSPTGVINSPLHF.

CDR3 residues: CASSAKGLYNEQFF. CDR3 nucleotide sequence: TGTGCCAGCAGCGCTAAGGGCCTATATAATGAGCAGTTCTTC. The gene calls are TRBV6-6 and TRBJ2-1, with D uncertain. The germline gives CDR1 MNHNY, CDR2 SVGAGI (reference sequence). The CDR3 runs 14 residues. V was pared by 6 bases and J by 7 bases, with 16 bases between.

This clonotype was seen only a few times. The chain joins TRBV11-2 to TRBJ1-6; TRBD1 aligns across 9 bases. Per the germline V gene, CDR1 is SGHAT and CDR2 is FQNNGV. This CDR3 region has 16 residues. The V gene end was trimmed by 4 bases and the J gene end by 10 bases; junction bases not matched to a gene: 11. The CDR3 protein is CASSSSGTGLGSPLHF. The CDR3 nucleotides read TGTGCCAGCAGCTCCTCCGGGACAGGGTTAGGATCACCCCTCCACTTT.

In the case of this clonotype: At one end the junction does not follow the germline gene, possibly because of a read error. The V call is TRBV5-6, the J call TRBJ2-1, with D possibly TRBD2 on 7 matching bases. The DNA end is a closer match to TRBJ2-5, so the J assignment may be wrong. This CDR3 comprises 15 residues. Germline loops: CDR1 SGHDT, CDR2 YYEEEE. The CDR3 nucleotides are TGTGCCAGCAGCTTCACGGGGGGCGACCACGAGACCCAGTACTTC. Translation gives CASSFTGGDHETQYF.